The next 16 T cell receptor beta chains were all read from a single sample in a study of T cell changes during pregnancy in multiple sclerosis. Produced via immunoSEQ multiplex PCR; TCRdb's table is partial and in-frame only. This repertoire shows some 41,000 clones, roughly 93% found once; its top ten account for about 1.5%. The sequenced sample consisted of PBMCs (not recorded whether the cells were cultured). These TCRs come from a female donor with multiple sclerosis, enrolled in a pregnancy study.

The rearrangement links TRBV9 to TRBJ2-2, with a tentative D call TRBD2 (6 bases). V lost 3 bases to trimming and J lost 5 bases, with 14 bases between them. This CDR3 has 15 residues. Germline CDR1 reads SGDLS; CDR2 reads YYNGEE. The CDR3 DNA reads TGTGCCAGCAGCGGCCCTACACTAGCAACCGGGGAGCTGTTTTTT. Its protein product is CASSGPTLATGELFF. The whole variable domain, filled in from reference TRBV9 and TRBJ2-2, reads DSGVTQTPKHLITATGQRVTLRCSPRSGDLSVYWYQQSLDQGLQFLIQYYNGEERAKGNILERFSAQQFPDLHSELNLSSLELGDSALYFCASSGPTLATGELFFGEGSRLTVL.

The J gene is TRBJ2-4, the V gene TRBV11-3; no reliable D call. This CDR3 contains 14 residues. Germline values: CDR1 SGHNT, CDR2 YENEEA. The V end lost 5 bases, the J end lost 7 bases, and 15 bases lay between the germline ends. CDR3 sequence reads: CASSKRPRSNIQYF. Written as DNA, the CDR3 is TGTGCCAGCAGCAAACGCCCTAGGTCTAACATTCAGTACTTC. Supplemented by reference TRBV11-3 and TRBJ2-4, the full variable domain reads EAGVVQSPRYKIIEKKQPVAFWCNPISGHNTLYWYLQNLGQGPELLIRYENEEAVDDSQLPKDRFSAERLKGVDSTLKIQPAELGDSAVYLCASSKRPRSNIQYFGAGTRLSVL.

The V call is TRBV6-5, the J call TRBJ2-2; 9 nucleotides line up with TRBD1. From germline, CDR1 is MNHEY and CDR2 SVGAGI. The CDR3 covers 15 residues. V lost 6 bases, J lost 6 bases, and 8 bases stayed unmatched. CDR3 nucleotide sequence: TGTGCCAGCAGCCCGGGACAGGGTTGGGCCGGGGAGCTGTTTTTT. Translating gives CASSPGQGWAGELFF.

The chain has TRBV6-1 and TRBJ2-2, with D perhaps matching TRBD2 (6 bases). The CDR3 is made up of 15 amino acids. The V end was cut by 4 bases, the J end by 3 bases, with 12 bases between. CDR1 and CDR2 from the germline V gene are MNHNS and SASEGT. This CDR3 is CASSVKREDTGELFF. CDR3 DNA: TGTGCCAGCAGTGTAAAAAGGGAGGACACCGGGGAGCTGTTTTTT.

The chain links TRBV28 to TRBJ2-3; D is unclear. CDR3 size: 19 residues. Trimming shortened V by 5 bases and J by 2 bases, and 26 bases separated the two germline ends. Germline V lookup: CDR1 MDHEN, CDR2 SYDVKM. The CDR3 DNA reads TGTGCCAGCAGTAATCCGGGCGTCCACACAAGGCAATACACAGATACGCAGTATTTT. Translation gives CASSNPGVHTRQYTDTQYF.

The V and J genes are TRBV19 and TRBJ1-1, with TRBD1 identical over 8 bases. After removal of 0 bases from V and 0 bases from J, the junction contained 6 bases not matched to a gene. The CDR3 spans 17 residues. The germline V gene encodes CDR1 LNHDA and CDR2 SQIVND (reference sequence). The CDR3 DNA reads TGTGCCAGTAGTATAGATAACAGGGACAGGTTGAACACTGAAGCTTTCTTT. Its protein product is CASSIDNRDRLNTEAFF.

CDR3: CASSGGVGGSYQPQHF. The CDR3 DNA reads as TGTGCCAGCAGTGGCGGGGTAGGGGGAAGTTATCAGCCCCAGCATTTT. V gene TRBV28 combines with J gene TRBJ1-5, with D possibly TRBD1 on 6 matching bases. The CDR3 is 16 residues long. Germline CDR1 and CDR2: MDHEN and SYDVKM. Trimming left V 5 bases short and J 5 bases short, with 19 bases between.

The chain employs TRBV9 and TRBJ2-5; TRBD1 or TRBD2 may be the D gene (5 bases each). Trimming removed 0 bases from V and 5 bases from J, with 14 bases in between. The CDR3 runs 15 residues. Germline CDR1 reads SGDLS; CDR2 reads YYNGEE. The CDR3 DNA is TGTGCCAGCAGCGTAGCTTCGAGGGGCTGGGAGACCCAGTACTTC. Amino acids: CASSVASRGWETQYF.

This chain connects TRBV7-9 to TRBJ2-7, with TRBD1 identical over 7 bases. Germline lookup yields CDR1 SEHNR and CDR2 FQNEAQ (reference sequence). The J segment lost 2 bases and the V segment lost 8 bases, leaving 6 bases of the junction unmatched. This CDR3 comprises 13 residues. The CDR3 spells CASVQGVTYEQYF. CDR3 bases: TGTGCCAGCGTGCAGGGGGTAACCTACGAGCAGTACTTC.

CDR3 DNA sequence: TGTGCCAGTAGTATAAATTGGGAGAGCGAGCGGGATCACTCCTACGAGCAGTACTTC. Translating it yields CASSINWESERDHSYEQYF. The J gene is TRBJ2-7, the V gene TRBV19; 7 bases match TRBD2. CDR1 and CDR2 from the germline V gene are LNHDA and SQIVND (reference sequence). Trimming cost V 2 bases and J 0 bases; bases outside gene matches: 16. The length of the CDR3 is 19 residues.

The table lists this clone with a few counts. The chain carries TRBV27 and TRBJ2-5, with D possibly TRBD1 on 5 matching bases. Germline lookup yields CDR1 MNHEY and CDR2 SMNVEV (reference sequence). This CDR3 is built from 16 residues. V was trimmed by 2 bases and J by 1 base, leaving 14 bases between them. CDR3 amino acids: CASSLVGASSQETQYF. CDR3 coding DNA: TGTGCCAGCAGTTTAGTAGGGGCGAGCAGCCAAGAGACCCAGTACTTC.

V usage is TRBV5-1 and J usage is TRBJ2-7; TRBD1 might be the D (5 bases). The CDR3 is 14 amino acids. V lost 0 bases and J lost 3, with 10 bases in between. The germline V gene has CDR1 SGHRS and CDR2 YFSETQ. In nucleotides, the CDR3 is TGCGCCAGCAGCTTGGAGCAGGGCCTCTACGAGCAGTACTTC. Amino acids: CASSLEQGLYEQYF.

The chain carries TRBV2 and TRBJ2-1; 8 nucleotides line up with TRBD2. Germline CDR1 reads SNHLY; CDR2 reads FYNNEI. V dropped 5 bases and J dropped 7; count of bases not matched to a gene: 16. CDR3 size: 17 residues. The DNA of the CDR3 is TGTGCCAGCAGTCCACACGGTAGCGGGGCCGGCTTGAATGAGCAGTTCTTC. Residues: CASSPHGSGAGLNEQFF.

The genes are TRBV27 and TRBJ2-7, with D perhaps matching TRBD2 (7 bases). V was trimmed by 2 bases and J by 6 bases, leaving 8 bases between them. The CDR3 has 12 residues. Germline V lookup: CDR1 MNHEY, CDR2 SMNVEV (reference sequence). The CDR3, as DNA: TGTGCCAGCAGTTTACGGGGGGCCGAGCAGTACTTC. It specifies CASSLRGAEQYF.

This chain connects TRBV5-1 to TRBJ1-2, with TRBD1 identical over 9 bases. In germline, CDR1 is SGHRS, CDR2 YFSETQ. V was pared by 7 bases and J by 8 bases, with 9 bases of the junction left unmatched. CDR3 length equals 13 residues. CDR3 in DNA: TGCGCCAGCGCCCCGGGACAGGGTTACGGCTACACCTTC. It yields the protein CASAPGQGYGYTF. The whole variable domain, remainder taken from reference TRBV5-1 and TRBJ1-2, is KAGVTQTPRYLIKTRGQQVTLSCSPISGHRSVSWYQQTPGQGLQFLFEYFSETQRNKGNFPGRFSGRQFSNSRSEMNVSTLELGDSALYLCASAPGQGYGYTFGSGTRLTVV.

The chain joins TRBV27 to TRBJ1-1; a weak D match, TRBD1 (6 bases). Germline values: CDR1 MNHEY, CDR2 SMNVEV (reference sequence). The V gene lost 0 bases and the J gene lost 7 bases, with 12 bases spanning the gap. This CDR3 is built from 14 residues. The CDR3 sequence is CASSLSTGASEAFF. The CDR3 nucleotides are TGTGCCAGCAGTTTATCAACGGGGGCGAGTGAAGCTTTCTTT.